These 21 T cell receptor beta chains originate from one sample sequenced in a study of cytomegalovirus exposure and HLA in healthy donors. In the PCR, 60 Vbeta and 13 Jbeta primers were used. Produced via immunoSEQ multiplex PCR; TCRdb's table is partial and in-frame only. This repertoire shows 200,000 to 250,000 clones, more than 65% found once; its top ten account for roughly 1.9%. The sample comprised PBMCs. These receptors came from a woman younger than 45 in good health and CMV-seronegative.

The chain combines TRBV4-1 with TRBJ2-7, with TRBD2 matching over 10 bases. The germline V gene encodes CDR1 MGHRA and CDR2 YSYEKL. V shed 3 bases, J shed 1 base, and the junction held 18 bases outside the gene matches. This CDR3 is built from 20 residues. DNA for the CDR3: TGCGCCAGCAGCCATGGCAGCCCACGAAACAGCGGGAGGGCGTCCTACGAGCAGTACTTC. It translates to CASSHGSPRNSGRASYEQYF.

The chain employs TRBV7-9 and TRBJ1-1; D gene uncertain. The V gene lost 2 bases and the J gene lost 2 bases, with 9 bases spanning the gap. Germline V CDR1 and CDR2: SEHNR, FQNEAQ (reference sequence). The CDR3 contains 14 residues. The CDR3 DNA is TGTGCCAGCAGCTTATGTAGCCTAAACACTGAAGCTTTCTTT. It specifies CASSLCSLNTEAFF.

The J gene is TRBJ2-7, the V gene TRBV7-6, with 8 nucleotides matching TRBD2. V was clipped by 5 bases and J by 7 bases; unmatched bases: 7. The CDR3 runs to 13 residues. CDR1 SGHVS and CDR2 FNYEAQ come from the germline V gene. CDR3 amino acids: CASSPSGSDEQYF. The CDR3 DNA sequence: TGTGCCAGCAGCCCTAGCGGGTCTGATGAGCAGTACTTC. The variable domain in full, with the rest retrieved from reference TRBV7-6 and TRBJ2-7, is GAGVSQSPRYKVTKRGQDVALRCDPISGHVSLYWYRQALGQGPEFLTYFNYEAQQDKSGLPNDRFSAERPEGSISTLTIQRTEQRDSAMYRCASSPSGSDEQYFGPGTRLTVT.

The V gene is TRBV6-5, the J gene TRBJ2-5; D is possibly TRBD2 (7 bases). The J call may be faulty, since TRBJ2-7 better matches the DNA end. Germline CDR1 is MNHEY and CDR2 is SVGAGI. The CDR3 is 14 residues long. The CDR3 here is CASSYGGAGHEQYF. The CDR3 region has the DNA TGTGCCAGCAGTTACGGGGGGGCAGGCCACGAGCAGTACTTC.

The CDR3 DNA reads TGTGCCAGCTCACCCCCCTCTCTAGAGACCCAGTACTTC. Protein: CASSPPSLETQYF. J is TRBJ2-5 and V is TRBV18; no definite D call. The V gene lost 3 bases and the J gene lost 4 bases, with 9 bases spanning the gap. CDR1 is KGHSH, CDR2 LQKENI, per germline. This CDR3 is 13 amino acids long.

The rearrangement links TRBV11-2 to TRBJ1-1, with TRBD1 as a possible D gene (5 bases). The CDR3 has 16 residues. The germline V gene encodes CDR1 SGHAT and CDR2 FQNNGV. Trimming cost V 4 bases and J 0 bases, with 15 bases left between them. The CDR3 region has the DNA TGTGCCAGCAGCTGGCGGGACTTCGGAATGAACACTGAAGCTTTCTTT. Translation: CASSWRDFGMNTEAFF.

DNA of the CDR3: TGCAGCGTTTCCAGGGGGCAGTTGGGCTACACCTTC. Translated, it gives CSVSRGQLGYTF. This chain uses TRBV29-1 with TRBJ1-2, with 8 bases fitting TRBD1. V gave up 5 bases and J gave up 8 bases; unmatched junction bases: 7. This CDR3 is 12 amino acids long. Looked up from germline, CDR1 is SQVTM and CDR2 is ANQGSEA.

The CDR3 DNA is TGTGCCAGCAGTTTAAAGAGGCCTGGGTATGGCTACACCTTC. Protein: CASSLKRPGYGYTF. The chain carries TRBV27 and TRBJ1-2, with D hard to call. The CDR3 length is 14 residues. Germline lookup yields CDR1 MNHEY and CDR2 SMNVEV (reference sequence). With 2 bases removed from V and 5 bases from J, the gap between germline ends came to 12 bases.

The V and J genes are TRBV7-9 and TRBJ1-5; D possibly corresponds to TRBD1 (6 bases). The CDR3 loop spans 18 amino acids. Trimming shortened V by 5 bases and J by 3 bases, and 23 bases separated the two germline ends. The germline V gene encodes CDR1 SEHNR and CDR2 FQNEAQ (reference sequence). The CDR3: CASSPPRTRGAFNQPQHF. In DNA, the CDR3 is TGTGCCAGCAGCCCTCCCCGGACCAGGGGCGCGTTCAATCAGCCCCAGCATTTT.

CDR3 nucleotide sequence: TGTGCCAGCAGCCCCCCAGGGTGGAACACTGAAGCTTTCTTT. This encodes CASSPPGWNTEAFF. This chain joins TRBV14 and TRBJ1-1; weak D call: TRBD1 (5 bases). This CDR3 spans 14 amino acids. The V and J ends lost 4 bases and 1 base respectively, with 10 bases between them. Germline loops: CDR1 SGHDN, CDR2 FVKESK.

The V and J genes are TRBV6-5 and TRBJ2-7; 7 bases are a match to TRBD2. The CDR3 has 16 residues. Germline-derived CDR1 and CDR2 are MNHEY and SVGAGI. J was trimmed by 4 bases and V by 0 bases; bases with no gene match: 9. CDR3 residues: CASSYSMSSGSYEQYF. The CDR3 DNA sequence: TGTGCCAGCAGTTACTCGATGTCTAGCGGAAGTTACGAGCAGTACTTC.

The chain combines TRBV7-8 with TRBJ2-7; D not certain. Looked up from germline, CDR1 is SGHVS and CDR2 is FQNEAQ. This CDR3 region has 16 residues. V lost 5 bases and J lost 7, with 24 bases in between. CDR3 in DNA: TGTGCCAGCAGCCTATCCCCATTACAGACCCTTTGGGAGCAGTACTTC. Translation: CASSLSPLQTLWEQYF. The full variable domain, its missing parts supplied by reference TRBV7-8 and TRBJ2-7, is GAGVSQSPRYKVAKRGQDVALRCDPISGHVSLFWYQQALGQGPEFLTYFQNEAQLDKSGLPSDRFFAERPEGSVSTLKIQRTQQEDSAVYLCASSLSPLQTLWEQYFGPGTRLTVT.

CDR3 sequence reads: CASAEAGLAKNIQYF. In nucleotides, the CDR3 is TGTGCCAGCGCGGAAGCGGGGCTAGCCAAAAACATTCAGTACTTC. The V gene is TRBV6-1, the J gene TRBJ2-4, with TRBD2 matching 7 bases. This CDR3 contains 15 residues. Germline CDR1 and CDR2: MNHNS and SASEGT. After removal of 8 bases from V and 0 bases from J, the junction contained 7 bases not matched to a gene.

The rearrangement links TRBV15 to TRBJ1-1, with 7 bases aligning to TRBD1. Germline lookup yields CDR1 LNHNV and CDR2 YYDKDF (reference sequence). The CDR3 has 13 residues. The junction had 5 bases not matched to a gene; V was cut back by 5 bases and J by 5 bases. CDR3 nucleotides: TGTGCCACCAGCGAAGGGGGCTTGACTGAAGCTTTCTTT. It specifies CATSEGGLTEAFF.

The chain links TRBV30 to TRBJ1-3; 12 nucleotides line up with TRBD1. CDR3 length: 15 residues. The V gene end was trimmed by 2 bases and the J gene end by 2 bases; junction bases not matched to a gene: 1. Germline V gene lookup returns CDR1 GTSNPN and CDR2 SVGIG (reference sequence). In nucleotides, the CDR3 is TGTGCCTGGAGTTGGGACAGGGGGCCTGGAAACACCATATATTTT. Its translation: CAWSWDRGPGNTIYF.

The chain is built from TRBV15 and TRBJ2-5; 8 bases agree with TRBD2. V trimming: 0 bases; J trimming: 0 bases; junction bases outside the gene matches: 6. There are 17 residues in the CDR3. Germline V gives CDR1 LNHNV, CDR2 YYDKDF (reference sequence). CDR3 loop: CATSRDSGLEYQETQYF. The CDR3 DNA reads TGTGCCACCAGCAGAGATTCGGGACTAGAGTACCAAGAGACCCAGTACTTC.

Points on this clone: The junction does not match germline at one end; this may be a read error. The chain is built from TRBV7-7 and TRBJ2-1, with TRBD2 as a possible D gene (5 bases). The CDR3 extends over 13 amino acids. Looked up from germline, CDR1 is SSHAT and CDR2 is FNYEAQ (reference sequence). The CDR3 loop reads CASSLDSDNEQFF. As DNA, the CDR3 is TGTGCTAGCAGCCTGGACTCTGACAATGAGCAGTTCTTC. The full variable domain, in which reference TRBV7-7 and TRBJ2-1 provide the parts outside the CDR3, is GAGVSQSPRYKVTKRGQDVTLRCDPISSHATLYWYQQALGQGPEFLTYFNYEAQPDKSGLPSDRFSAERPEGSISTLTIQRTEQRDSAMYRCASSLDSDNEQFFGPGTRLTVL.

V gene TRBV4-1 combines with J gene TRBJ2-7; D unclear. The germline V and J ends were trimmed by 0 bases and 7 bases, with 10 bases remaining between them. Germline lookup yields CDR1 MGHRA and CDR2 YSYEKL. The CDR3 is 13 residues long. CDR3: CASSQDTVGEQYF. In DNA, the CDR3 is TGCGCCAGCAGCCAAGATACCGTCGGGGAGCAGTACTTC.

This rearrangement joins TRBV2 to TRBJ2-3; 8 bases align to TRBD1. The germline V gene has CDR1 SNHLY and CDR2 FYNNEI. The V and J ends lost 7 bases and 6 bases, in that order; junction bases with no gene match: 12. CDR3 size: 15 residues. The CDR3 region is CASIGKKRQGDTQYF. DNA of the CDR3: TGTGCCAGCATTGGTAAAAAGCGACAGGGGGATACGCAGTATTTT.

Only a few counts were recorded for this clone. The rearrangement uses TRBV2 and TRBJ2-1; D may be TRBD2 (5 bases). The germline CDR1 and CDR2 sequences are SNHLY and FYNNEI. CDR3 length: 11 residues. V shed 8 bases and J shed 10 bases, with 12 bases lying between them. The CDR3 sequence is CASHGIGEQFF. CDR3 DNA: TGTGCCAGCCACGGGATTGGCGAGCAGTTCTTC.

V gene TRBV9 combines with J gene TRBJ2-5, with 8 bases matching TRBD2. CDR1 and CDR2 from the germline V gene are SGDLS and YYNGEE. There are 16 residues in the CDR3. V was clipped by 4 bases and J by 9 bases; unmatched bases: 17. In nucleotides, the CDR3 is TGTGCCAGCAGCCGGGGGGGCAGGAGCGGTAATTCGGCCCAGTACTTC. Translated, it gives CASSRGGRSGNSAQYF.